The 19 T cell receptor beta chains below come from one sample, sequenced in a study of blood T cell dynamics during melanoma immunotherapy. Indicated time point: pre-treatment baseline. Some clones are missing from TCRdb's copy, which holds only in-frame ones; the method was immunoSEQ multiplex PCR. The sample carries around 10,000 clones, just under 85% recorded once. The source material was blood, sampled from a patient treated with checkpoint blockade. The source of these receptors is a human donor with melanoma.

The chain has TRBV7-9 and TRBJ2-3; D is undetermined. The CDR3 extends over 12 amino acids. V lost 5 bases and J lost 5, with 8 bases in between. The V gene's germline CDR1 is SEHNR and CDR2 FQNEAQ (reference sequence). The CDR3 is CASSPSQDTQYF. The CDR3, as DNA: TGTGCCAGCAGCCCATCACAAGATACGCAGTATTTT.

J is TRBJ2-1 and V is TRBV27; D uncertain. The CDR3 is 13 residues long. V dropped 4 bases and J dropped 5 bases, with 9 bases sitting between them. Germline V CDR1 and CDR2: MNHEY, SMNVEV (reference sequence). This chain's CDR3 is CASSYQPNNEQFF. CDR3 sequence (DNA): TGTGCCAGCAGTTACCAGCCTAACAATGAGCAGTTCTTC.

This chain uses TRBV5-1 with TRBJ2-5; TRBD2 aligns across 9 bases. The V segment lost 0 bases and the J segment 5 bases; nucleotides outside the gene matches: 8. Germline-derived CDR1 and CDR2 are SGHRS and YFSETQ. This CDR3 has 16 residues. CDR3: CASSLAVAGGPETQYF. CDR3 sequence (DNA): TGCGCCAGCAGCTTGGCCGTGGCGGGGGGGCCGGAGACCCAGTACTTC.

V usage is TRBV6-8 and J usage is TRBJ2-3, with 8 bases fitting TRBD2. The CDR3 contains 18 residues. With 0 bases clipped from V and 1 base from J, the junction kept 9 bases outside the gene matches. CDR1 is MNHGY and CDR2 is SAAAGT in the germline V gene. CDR3 loop: CASSYSGRGGPGTDTQYF. CDR3 DNA sequence: TGTGCCAGCAGTTACTCTGGACGCGGGGGGCCGGGCACAGATACGCAGTATTTT.

The V call is TRBV11-3, the J call TRBJ2-7, with 10 positions matching TRBD2. Germline trimming cut 5 bases from V and 2 bases from J; bases unmatched to any gene: 6. There are 15 residues in the CDR3. Looked up from germline, CDR1 is SGHNT and CDR2 is YENEEA. CDR3 sequence: CASSTATSGPYEQYF. CDR3 in DNA: TGTGCCAGCAGCACCGCGACTAGCGGGCCCTACGAGCAGTACTTC.

There are a few counts of this clone. The chain carries TRBV6-1 and TRBJ1-5; D is uncertain. The CDR3 sequence is 15 residues long. Germline CDR1 and CDR2: MNHNS and SASEGT. V dropped 11 bases and J dropped 0 bases, with 17 bases sitting between them. CDR3 bases: TGTGCCTCACTGGAAGGGTCCCTTAGCAATCAGCCCCAGCATTTT. Its translation: CASLEGSLSNQPQHF.

The J gene is TRBJ2-5, the V gene TRBV15, with 11 bases fitting TRBD2. The CDR3 totals 16 residues. CDR1 is LNHNV and CDR2 is YYDKDF in the germline V gene (reference sequence). The V gene end was trimmed by 1 base and the J gene end by 1 base; junction bases not matched to a gene: 2. CDR3 DNA: TGTGCCACCAGCAGAGGACTAGCGGGGAGCCAAGAGACCCAGTACTTC. Its protein is CATSRGLAGSQETQYF.

This clone occurred a few times. The same CDR3 can be traced to other DNA sequences in this sample. The chain joins TRBV27 to TRBJ2-2; TRBD2 matches 8 bases. From germline, CDR1 is MNHEY and CDR2 SMNVEV (reference sequence). CDR3 size: 16 residues. V gave up 6 bases and J gave up 5 bases; unmatched junction bases: 11. This CDR3 is CASRLSGGGRTGELFF. In nucleotides, the CDR3 is TGTGCCAGCAGGCTCTCCGGGGGGGGTCGGACCGGGGAGCTGTTTTTT.

This chain connects TRBV5-4 to TRBJ1-1, with TRBD1 identical over 7 bases. The CDR3 totals 15 residues. CDR1 is SGHNT, CDR2 YYREEE, per germline (reference sequence). With V trimmed by 0 bases and J by 0 bases, 2 bases remained unmatched. The chain's CDR3 is CASSLGGQMNTEAFF. For the CDR3, the DNA is TGTGCCAGCAGCTTGGGGGGACAGATGAACACTGAAGCTTTCTTT. Combining the CDR3 with reference TRBV5-4 and TRBJ1-1 gives the whole variable domain ETGVTQSPTHLIKTRGQQVTLRCSSQSGHNTVSWYQQALGQGPQFIFQYYREEENGRGNFPPRFSGLQFPNYSSELNVNALELDDSALYLCASSLGGQMNTEAFFGQGTRLTVV.

The chain joins TRBV7-1 to TRBJ2-7, with D maybe TRBD1 (5 bases). TRBV7-1 is recorded as an ORF, its role being uncertain. Trimming removed 4 bases from V and 2 bases from J, with 12 bases in between. The CDR3 has 14 residues. The CDR3 is CASSLEQGPYEQYF. The CDR3 DNA is TGTGCCAGCAGCTTGGAGCAGGGCCCCTACGAGCAGTACTTC.

J is TRBJ1-5 and V is TRBV30; D perhaps matches TRBD1 (6 bases). The CDR3 has 13 amino acids. Germline values: CDR1 GTSNPN, CDR2 SVGIG (reference sequence). V was cut by 2 bases and J by 6 bases, with 11 bases left in between. CDR3 protein: CAWSTGSGQPQHF. In DNA form, the CDR3 reads TGTGCCTGGAGTACAGGGAGCGGTCAGCCCCAGCATTTT. The full variable domain, completed using reference TRBV30 and TRBJ1-5, is SQTIHQWPATLVQPVGSPLSLECTVEGTSNPNLYWYRQAAGRGLQLLFYSVGIGQISSEVPQNLSASRPQDRQFILSSKKLLLSDSGFYLCAWSTGSGQPQHFGDGTRLSIL.

The rearrangement joins TRBV5-5 to TRBJ2-7, with D unclear. The CDR3 consists of 12 residues. Looked up from germline, CDR1 is SGHKS and CDR2 is YYEKEE (reference sequence). V was clipped by 2 bases and J by 0 bases, with 3 bases between them. The CDR3 here is CASSLYSYEQYF. The CDR3 region has the DNA TGTGCCAGCAGCTTATACTCCTACGAGCAGTACTTC.

This clone has only a few counts. The chain employs TRBV19 and TRBJ1-5, with no clear D. Trimming removed 0 bases at V and 2 bases at J, with 11 bases between. The CDR3 loop spans 16 amino acids. Germline V gene data show CDR1 as LNHDA and CDR2 as SQIVND (reference sequence). Written as DNA, the CDR3 is TGTGCCAGTAGTATAGATGGGTGGAGGGGCAATCAGCCCCAGCATTTT. Encoded protein: CASSIDGWRGNQPQHF.

The chain is built from TRBV11-3 and TRBJ2-2, with 7 bases lining up with TRBD2. Germline lookup yields CDR1 SGHNT and CDR2 YENEEA. The CDR3 sequence is 15 residues long. The V gene end was trimmed by 7 bases and the J gene end by 0 bases; junction bases not matched to a gene: 5. The chain's CDR3 is CASTPLASNTGELFF. CDR3 in DNA: TGTGCCAGCACACCACTAGCGTCGAACACCGGGGAGCTGTTTTTT.

V and J are TRBV19 and TRBJ2-3; 11 bases are shared with TRBD1. The CDR3 spans 14 residues. V shed 8 bases, J shed 0 bases, and the junction held 1 base outside the gene matches. Germline assignment: CDR1 LNHDA and CDR2 SQIVND (reference sequence). CDR3 sequence: CASGQGASTDTQYF. The CDR3 DNA reads as TGTGCCAGTGGACAGGGGGCTAGCACAGATACGCAGTATTTT.

This chain connects TRBV11-3 to TRBJ1-2; unclear D gene. Trimming took 2 bases from V and 6 from J, leaving 7 bases between them. CDR1 and CDR2 (germline): SGHNT, YENEEA. CDR3 size: 12 residues. This CDR3 is CASSLIGDGYTF. Here the CDR3 DNA reads TGTGCCAGCAGCTTAATCGGGGATGGCTACACCTTC.

CDR3 DNA sequence: TGTGCCAGCTCATCACAGGGTTTGAACACTGAAGCTTTCTTT. This codes for CASSSQGLNTEAFF. This chain links TRBV18 with TRBJ1-1; D is possibly TRBD1 (6 bases). The ends were cut back, 5 bases at V and 0 bases at J, with 10 bases in the middle. CDR3 length: 14 residues. CDR1 and CDR2 from the germline V gene are KGHSH and LQKENI.

The CDR3 coding sequence is TGCGCCAGCAGCTTGGGGGACAGGGGAGTTACTGAAGCTTTCTTT. It translates to CASSLGDRGVTEAFF. The chain has TRBV5-1 and TRBJ1-1; 10 bases align to TRBD1. This CDR3 contains 15 residues. J lost 5 bases, V lost 0 bases, and 4 bases had no gene match. Germline V gene data show CDR1 as SGHRS and CDR2 as YFSETQ.

The genes are TRBV28 and TRBJ1-2; 10 nucleotides line up with TRBD1. The CDR3 is made up of 12 amino acids. CDR1 is MDHEN and CDR2 is SYDVKM in the germline V gene. The junction had 1 base not matched to a gene; V was cut back by 6 bases and J by 6 bases. CDR3 sequence: CASRTGGNGYTF. The CDR3 DNA follows: TGTGCCAGCAGGACAGGGGGCAATGGCTACACCTTC.